The clone carrying this T cell receptor (beta chain) has ten or more counts. Each CDR3 protein is one row after TCRdb ran MiXCR on the 5' RACE reads. The repertoire holds around 50,000 distinct CDR3 sequences, approximately 7% seen once, with approximately 28% in the top ten. These data originate in a study of T cells after yellow fever vaccination. The CDR3 covers 15 residues. V was trimmed by 6 bases and J by 0 bases, leaving 12 bases between them. Germline loops: CDR1 MNHEY, CDR2 SMNVEV (reference sequence). The TCR comes from a man between 18 and 29 years old who received the YFV17D yellow fever vaccine. This specimen consisted of CD8+ T cells sorted from PBMCs, obtained approximately 16 days after the first yellow fever vaccination. The chain combines TRBV27 with TRBJ1-5; tentatively, D is TRBD1 (6 bases). The CDR3 nucleotides are TGTGCCAGCAGCCCAACAGGGTTTAGCAATCAGCCCCAGCATTTT. Amino acid sequence: CASSPTGFSNQPQHF.